This T cell receptor (beta chain) was retrieved from a study of beta chain features in type 1 diabetes. The junction had 1 base not matched to a gene; V was cut back by 4 bases and J by 4 bases. The germline V gene has CDR1 SGHTA and CDR2 FQGNSA. The CDR3 is made up of 14 amino acids. Sequenced material consisted of expressed TCRB transcripts (all of the isolated RNA was reverse transcribed). Sequenced by immunoSEQ multiplex PCR; TCRdb stores in-frame clones only, minus some. The table has about 930,000 clones, roughly 15% seen once. Sequenced sample: naive CD4+ T cells from blood. This clonotype was obtained from a woman between 18 and 29 years old in good health. The chain links TRBV7-2 to TRBJ2-2; 9 bases are a match to TRBD1. DNA of the CDR3: TGTGCCAGCAGCTCGACAGGGGGCACCGGGGAGCTGTTTTTT. Protein sequence: CASSSTGGTGELFF. The full variable domain, rest sourced from reference TRBV7-2 and TRBJ2-2, is GAGVSQSPSNKVTEKGKDVELRCDPISGHTALYWYRQSLGQGLEFLIYFQGNSAPDKSGLPSDRFSAERTGGSVSTLTIQRTQQEDSAVYLCASSSTGGTGELFFGEGSRLTVL.